This passage covers 20 T cell receptor beta chains from one sample sequenced in a study of human T cells and chemical hapten exposure. Time point described: patch test 1, 2 weeks after DPC sensitization. As to treatment: therapeutic diphenylcyclopropenone sensitization with weekly scalp DPC. Each CDR3 protein is one row after TCRdb ran MiXCR on the RACE reads. The sample consists of approximately 74,000 distinct CDR3 sequences, around a third of them appearing once. Sequenced here: whole blood, sampled in connection with sensitization to the hapten diphenylcyclopropenone (DPC). These TCRs come from a man aged 40-49 years with alopecia areata. Some clones in this sample may be carry-over from other donors' samples.

In its sample, this clonotype was seen a few times. The V call is TRBV27, the J call TRBJ2-7; D not resolved. From germline, CDR1 is MNHEY and CDR2 SMNVEV (reference sequence). CDR3 length: 13 amino acids. V was shortened by 8 bases and J by 1 base, with 12 bases between the two germline ends. CDR3: CASSYKPSYEQYF. The CDR3 coding sequence is TGTGCCAGCTCGTATAAGCCTTCCTACGAGCAGTACTTC.

This rearrangement joins TRBV5-1 to TRBJ2-1, with D perhaps matching TRBD2 (6 bases). There are 14 residues in the CDR3. V gave up 8 bases and J gave up 5 bases, with 17 bases separating them. Germline V gene data show CDR1 as SGHRS and CDR2 as YFSETQ. CDR3: CASFSGRGNNEQFF. The CDR3 nucleotides read TGCGCCAGTTTCTCAGGCCGCGGGAACAATGAGCAGTTCTTC.

This sequence joins TRBV27 and TRBJ2-3; 8 nucleotides align to TRBD2. This CDR3 comprises 20 residues. V was pared by 7 bases and J by 6 bases, with 27 bases of the junction left unmatched. Looked up from germline, CDR1 is MNHEY and CDR2 is SMNVEV (reference sequence). CDR3 coding DNA: TGTGCCAGCAAAAACCCCGCTCGCGACCGGGGACTAGTCCCCACCGATACGCAGTATTTT. Translating it yields CASKNPARDRGLVPTDTQYF.

The V call is TRBV7-9, the J call TRBJ2-1, with 7 bases aligning to TRBD2. Germline trimming cut 5 bases from V and 12 bases from J; bases unmatched to any gene: 10. Germline V gene lookup returns CDR1 SEHNR and CDR2 FQNEAQ (reference sequence). The CDR3 is 13 residues long. CDR3 bases: TGTGCCAGCAGCCCCCTAGCGGCCCCTGGGCAGTTCTTC. This translates into CASSPLAAPGQFF.

This chain joins TRBV20-1 and TRBJ2-3, with D unresolved. Germline CDR1 is DFQATT and CDR2 is SNEGSKA (reference sequence). The CDR3 has 17 amino acids. Trimming took 5 bases from V and 1 from J, leaving 22 bases between them. CDR3 sequence reads: CSAAPLRGGPRTDTQYF. In DNA form, the CDR3 reads TGCAGTGCTGCCCCCCTACGAGGCGGACCCCGCACAGATACGCAGTATTTT.

The rearrangement joins TRBV6-5 to TRBJ2-1; D gene ambiguous. This CDR3 comprises 18 residues. Germline CDR1 is MNHEY and CDR2 is SVGAGI. V was trimmed by 0 bases and J by 0 bases, leaving 15 bases between them. CDR3 protein: CASSYSSRPASSYNEQFF. In DNA, the CDR3 is TGTGCCAGCAGTTACTCCTCCCGACCGGCTAGCTCCTACAATGAGCAGTTCTTC.

The V and J genes are TRBV12-3 or TRBV12-4 and TRBJ2-1, with 10 nucleotides matching TRBD2. The CDR3 is 18 amino acids. The V segment lost 7 bases and the J segment 1 base; nucleotides outside the gene matches: 13. The CDR3 DNA reads TGTGCCAGCACCCGGGGGCTAGCGGGAGTCGAGTCCTACAATGAGCAGTTCTTC. Residues: CASTRGLAGVESYNEQFF.

The chain is built from TRBV27 and TRBJ1-1; maybe TRBD1 (5 bases). CDR3 size: 16 residues. Germline-derived CDR1 and CDR2 are MNHEY and SMNVEV (reference sequence). Trimming shortened V by 5 bases and J by 0 bases, and 16 bases separated the two germline ends. For the CDR3, the DNA is TGTGCCAGCAGTCCCCAGGAGGGGTCAATGAACACTGAAGCTTTCTTT. As protein: CASSPQEGSMNTEAFF.

This chain uses TRBV20-1 with TRBJ2-3; D may correspond to TRBD1 or TRBD2 (5 bases each). From germline, CDR1 is DFQATT and CDR2 SNEGSKA (reference sequence). This CDR3 region has 14 residues. V was clipped by 4 bases and J by 2 bases, with 13 bases between them. CDR3 DNA: TGCAGTGCTAAGCACGGGACGGCCACAGATACGCAGTATTTT. Translation: CSAKHGTATDTQYF.

This clonotype was recorded at least ten times. The chain joins TRBV29-1 to TRBJ2-3; D is undetermined. V dropped 4 bases and J dropped 1 base, with 12 bases sitting between them. Germline CDR1 SQVTM, CDR2 ANQGSEA. This CDR3 contains 14 residues. This chain's CDR3 is CSVGELGGTDTQYF. The DNA for the CDR3 is TGCAGCGTTGGCGAGCTGGGCGGCACAGATACGCAGTATTTT.

This clonotype has only one observation. The gene calls are TRBV19 and TRBJ1-1, with 7 bases that match TRBD1. Trimming took 7 bases from V and 0 from J; bases not matched to a gene: 14. In germline, CDR1 is LNHDA, CDR2 SQIVND (reference sequence). CDR3 length: 17 residues. CDR3 loop: CASMGPSDRTMNTEAFF. The CDR3 nucleotides are TGTGCCAGTATGGGGCCGTCGGACAGGACCATGAACACTGAAGCTTTCTTT. Combining the CDR3 with reference TRBV19 and TRBJ1-1 gives the whole variable domain DGGITQSPKYLFRKEGQNVTLSCEQNLNHDAMYWYRQDPGQGLRLIYYSQIVNDFQKGDIAEGYSVSREKKESFPLTVTSAQKNPTAFYLCASMGPSDRTMNTEAFFGQGTRLTVV.

V and J are TRBV27 and TRBJ1-2; the match to TRBD1 covers 8 bases. The CDR3 consists of 15 residues. Per the germline V gene, CDR1 is MNHEY and CDR2 is SMNVEV (reference sequence). V lost 4 bases and J lost 4; bases outside the gene matches: 8. The CDR3 DNA is TGTGCCAGCAGTTATATATCAGGGGGCGCCTATGGCTACACCTTC. Translated, it gives CASSYISGGAYGYTF.

For this clonotype: One base away lies a much larger clone, so this may be a sequencing read error. The chain joins TRBV20-1 to TRBJ1-5; TRBD1 agrees at 7 bases. With 3 bases clipped from V and 4 bases from J, the junction kept 15 bases outside the gene matches. Germline V gene lookup returns CDR1 DFQATT and CDR2 SNEGSKA (reference sequence). CDR3 length equals 17 residues. The CDR3 loop reads CSARKFGQAPCNQPQHF. DNA for the CDR3: TGCAGTGCTAGGAAATTCGGACAGGCCCCCTGTAATCAGCCCCAGCATTTT.

The chain has TRBV29-1 and TRBJ1-2; D not certain. The V end lost 7 bases, the J end lost 6 bases, and 15 bases lay between the germline ends. Germline-derived CDR1 and CDR2 are SQVTM and ANQGSEA. The CDR3 spans 12 residues. CDR3 DNA: TGCAGCGCTACACCCGGACGTGATGGCTACACCTTC. Translating it yields CSATPGRDGYTF.

The chain recombines TRBV12-3 or TRBV12-4 with TRBJ1-4; D unresolved. The V and J ends lost 4 bases and 7 bases respectively, with 7 bases between them. The CDR3 is 12 residues long. For the CDR3, the DNA is TGTGCCAGCAGTTACGGAATTGAAAAACTGTTTTTT. This translates into CASSYGIEKLFF.

This clonotype has a handful of counts. V gene TRBV7-2 combines with J gene TRBJ2-7; TRBD1 matches 8 bases. The CDR3 extends over 15 amino acids. The germline gives CDR1 SGHTA, CDR2 FQGNSA. Unmatched junction bases numbered 7, after V lost 4 bases and J lost 2 bases. The CDR3 DNA reads TGTGCCAGCAGCTCGACCTGGACAGGGCCCTACGAGCAGTACTTC. Protein: CASSSTWTGPYEQYF.

This sequence joins TRBV27 and TRBJ2-7; tentatively, D is TRBD2 (5 bases). Germline V gene data show CDR1 as MNHEY and CDR2 as SMNVEV (reference sequence). Trimming removed 6 bases from V and 5 bases from J, with 20 bases in between. This CDR3 is 15 amino acids long. This chain's CDR3 is CASSRRAGPVDEQYF. The DNA for the CDR3 is TGTGCCAGCAGCCGACGGGCGGGTCCTGTAGACGAGCAGTACTTC.

This clonotype was picked up a small number of times. The chain uses TRBV2 and TRBJ2-3; TRBD2 matches at 7 bases. V lost 11 bases and J lost 4; bases outside the gene matches: 6. Germline CDR1 is SNHLY and CDR2 is FYNNEI. This CDR3 region has 12 residues. CDR3 residues: CAGGEFPDTQYF. The CDR3 DNA sequence: TGTGCCGGGGGGGAGTTCCCAGATACGCAGTATTTT.

The chain has TRBV20-1 and TRBJ2-7; TRBD1 matches 7 bases. Germline V CDR1 and CDR2: DFQATT, SNEGSKA (reference sequence). The CDR3 is 19 residues long. The ends lost 1 base at V and 2 bases at J; junction bases unmatched: 20. CDR3 residues: CSARAPHRGQGRTAYEQYF. CDR3 sequence (DNA): TGCAGTGCTAGAGCCCCGCATAGGGGGCAGGGCAGGACTGCCTACGAGCAGTACTTC.

This clonotype occurred a few times. V and J are TRBV6-6 and TRBJ1-3; no reliable D call. In germline, CDR1 is MNHNY, CDR2 SVGAGI (reference sequence). V lost 4 bases to trimming and J lost 4 bases, with 11 bases between them. This CDR3 contains 14 residues. This CDR3 reads CASSFSLDGNTIYF. The CDR3 DNA reads as TGTGCCAGCAGTTTTTCCCTTGACGGAAACACCATATATTTT.